This T cell receptor beta chain was observed in a study of identical twins (dated by TCRdb to about 2016). At the level of the whole study: To test whether fetal clonotypes persist, the study used deep sequencing on TCR alpha and beta repertoires from monozygotic twins, unrelated adults of various ages, and cord blood. To rule out contamination, replicate twin experiments were performed at different times with different library preparation protocols.

Only healthy Caucasian donors were included. The twin cohort comprised three pairs of female monozygotic twins, all aged roughly 18 to 29 years. Positive isolation kits from Invitrogen were used to isolate the CD4+ and CD8+ T cell populations. Libraries were constructed by 5' RACE. This sample was sequenced with an Illumina HiSeq 2000. A universal primer binding site was added through template switching, and the final cDNA carried a unique molecular identifier so that TCR cDNA molecules could be counted accurately. First-strand cDNA for TCR alpha and beta chains was synthesized from specific primers in the conserved constant-segment region. To control for contamination, each cDNA library was double barcoded with a SMART-Mk sample barcode plus Illumina barcodes. Two successive PCR steps introduced TruSeq adapter sequences along with Illumina sample barcodes. Sequencing of the TCR alpha and beta cDNA libraries was done on the Illumina HiSeq platform using custom primers. The authors' pipeline ran thus. MiGEC processed the raw reads to extract unique molecular identifiers, while MiXCR was used to determine the CDR3 positions. Recombination models were inferred per individual with the repgenHMM and IGoR tools using an EM algorithm. The analysis of shared clonotypes was done with the tcR package in R, with sharing normalized by the product of cloneset sizes. To study raw recombination free of thymic and clonal selection effects, out-of-frame nonproductive sequences were analyzed. In TCRdb, the public reads were trimmed at Q25 with fastp and aligned with MiXCR, with productive beta chains retained. One record per CDR3 amino acid sequence lists the most common genes and DNA. TCRdb's processing, not the authors' own work, is the source of the V and J calls. The sample has a few hundred thousand distinct CDR3 sequences on record, about 8.3% of them singletons. The top ten clonotypes cover 2.5% to 3.5% of the sample.

As to this clonotype: Its antigen is currently not known. No much larger clone is present one base from it, and per-base qualities are unavailable.

The CDR3 runs 15 amino acids, cysteine and phenylalanine included. CDR3 DNA is the only sequence kept; it has 45 bases, read in frame from the first base. According to the germline V gene, CDR1 reads SGHVS and CDR2 reads FQNEAQ. Trimming removed 5 bases from V and 5 bases from J; the gene matches leave 10 bases unexplained. General conclusions and limits of the study: Abundant cord blood beta clonotypes had fewer insertions, young adult naive repertoires showed a similar but weaker trend, and memory repertoires showed no such trend. In monozygotic twins, out-of-frame TCR alpha sharing was systematically underestimated by recombination models, although the models agreed with sharing between unrelated individuals. Because the same donors could not be followed over many years, the conclusions depended on cross-sectional statistical analysis. Compared with coincidental sharing between unrelated individuals, out-of-frame TCR alpha sequences shared between twins had an excess of sequences with low generation probability. The excess sharing between twins in beta out-of-frame sequences was weaker because fewer shared sequences reduced the signal-to-noise ratio. Invariant T cells such as MAIT and iNKT could partly confound zero-insertion analyses, although diverse VJ usage argued against such confounding for most clonotypes.

Separately, the same data were catalogued under a study of yellow fever vaccine responses in identical twins. As the second paper documents: According to the authors, in identical twins the way T cells responded to vaccination appeared partly convergent and partly personalized. In identical twins, the study followed T cell clones that responded to the vaccine with precision.

This clonotype was sampled from a woman under 30 in good health. The sequencing sample was made of CD8+ T cells sorted from blood. This receptor chain uses TRBV7-8 and TRBJ2-3, and 7 bases in between align with TRBD2. For the CDR3, the sequence is CASSPVGGVGDTQYF. The nucleotides are TGTGCCAGCAGCCCCGTGGGAGGGGTGGGAGATACGCAGTATTTT.